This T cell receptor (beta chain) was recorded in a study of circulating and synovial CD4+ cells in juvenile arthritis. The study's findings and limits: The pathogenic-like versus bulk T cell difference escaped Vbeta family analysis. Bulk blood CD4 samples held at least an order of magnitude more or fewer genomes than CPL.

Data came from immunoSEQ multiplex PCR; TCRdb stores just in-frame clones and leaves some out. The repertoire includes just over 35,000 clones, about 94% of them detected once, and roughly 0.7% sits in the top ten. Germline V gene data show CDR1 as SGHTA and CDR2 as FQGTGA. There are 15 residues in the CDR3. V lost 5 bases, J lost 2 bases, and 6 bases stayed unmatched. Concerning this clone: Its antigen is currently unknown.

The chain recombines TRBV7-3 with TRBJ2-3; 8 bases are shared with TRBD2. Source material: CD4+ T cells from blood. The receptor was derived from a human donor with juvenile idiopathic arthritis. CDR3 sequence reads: CASSAPGLVTDTQYF. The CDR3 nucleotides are TGTGCCAGCAGCGCGCCGGGACTAGTCACAGATACGCAGTATTTT.